This T cell receptor (beta chain) was captured in a study of T cell responses to AZD1222 COVID-19 vaccine. Assay used: immunoSEQ multiplex PCR; TCRdb lists only in-frame clones, some missing. The repertoire holds 100,000 to 150,000 clones, with approximately 85% as singletons. Germline V gene lookup returns CDR1 MNHEY and CDR2 SVGAGI. After removal of 4 bases from V and 4 bases from J, the junction contained 6 bases not matched to a gene. This CDR3 has 15 amino acids. The sequence was collected from an adult in good health. The sample was peripheral blood, taken on day 0 of AZD1222 vaccination. This sequence joins TRBV6-5 and TRBJ2-3; 9 bases agree with TRBD2. The CDR3 reads CASSSSGAPPDTQYF. The CDR3 region has the DNA TGTGCCAGCAGTTCTAGCGGGGCCCCTCCAGATACGCAGTATTTT.